The clone carrying this TCR beta chain has more than one count but fewer than ten. Its antigen is as yet unknown. This sample is drawn from a study of regulatory T cells in long-lasting Graves disease. Study in general: Persistence in Graves' disease required over 5 years of antithyroid drugs plus positive TSH receptor antibodies.

Study-wide points: Since the sample size was small, accuracy may have been reduced. Analysis covered peripheral blood alone, not thyroid tissue.

The CDR3 covers 16 residues. Germline V gives CDR1 MNHEY, CDR2 SVGEGT. Unmatched junction bases numbered 9, after V lost 0 bases and J lost 5 bases. Library construction for TCR beta used iRepertoire HTBI primers and Arm-PCR of CDR3 regions. A single record per CDR3 protein comes from TCRdb applying MiXCR to the multiplex PCR reads. The data show 600,000 to 800,000 distinct CDR3 sequences, approximately 31% seen once. This sample's time point: persistent/refractory GD, antithyroid drugs over 5 years with positive TRAb. After RNA was extracted from PBMCs, the TCR library was made from it. Material: peripheral blood mononuclear cells (PBMCs), obtained when the disease was refractory, from a patient treated with antithyroid drugs. The origin of this receptor is a female donor with Graves disease. V is TRBV6-2 or TRBV6-3 and J is TRBJ1-2; 7 nucleotides align to TRBD1. In DNA, the CDR3 is TGTGCCAGCAGTTACTCGGGGGGAGGGGGCAAGTATGGCTACACCTTC. It is translated as CASSYSGGGGKYGYTF.